This TCR beta chain was recorded in a study of CXCR3-negative and CXCR3-positive naive CD8 T cells (dated by TCRdb to the late 2010s). A note on the overall study: In total, roughly 150 million TRB reads were obtained, or roughly 1.5 +/- 0.3 million reads per library. The diversity and physicochemical repertoire analyses included 11 donors pooled from two independent experiments. Naive subsets from 5 donors and memory cells from 3 donors were included in the TRBV-TRBJ cluster analysis.

Reads for this sample came from a NextSeq 550. The Human TCR Profiling Kit (MiLaboratory) was used to prepare UMI-labeled 5' RACE TRB cDNA libraries. The full amount of extracted RNA was used for cDNA synthesis, and the full amount of resulting cDNA was used for PCR amplification. The libraries were made side by side, with each library going through the same number of PCR cycles. Per the source publication's procedure: MIGEC and MiXCR extracted about 50,000 +/- 10,000 unique UMI-labeled TRB cDNA molecules per library, requiring at least two reads per UMI. On average, each library contained 40,000 +/- 10,000 functional in-frame TRB CDR3 nucleotide clonotypes without stop codons. After downsampling to 5000 UMI-labeled TRB molecules per sample, diversity metrics, including normalized Shannon-Wiener and Chao1, were computed in VDJtools. VDJtools computed clonotype-size-weighted physicochemical properties of the central five CDR3 residues: interaction energy, strength, volume and Kidera factor 4. TCRdb reprocessed the reads and provides one entry for every CDR3 protein sequence; no DNA is given. These V and J calls rely on TCRdb rather than the paper's analysis. The sample's table covers tens of thousands of distinct CDR3 sequences. The ten largest clonotypes hold about 15% of the sample.

As to this clonotype: There is no known antigen for this receptor.

CDR1 and CDR2 were assigned from the germline V gene as SQVTM and ANQGSEA. The CDR3 sequence holds 12 residues, the cysteine and phenylalanine included. Only the protein is available. The paper as a whole reports these results and caveats: Similar TRBV-TRBJ usage was shown by naive CXCR3-negative and CXCR3-positive cells from the same donor, whereas distinct patterns were shown by memory cells. Both naive subsets had comparably high repertoire diversity, while memory CD8+ T cells had much lower repertoire diversity. Because surface CD5, which is linked to self-reactivity in mice, was comparable between the naive subsets, TCR interaction strength was also inferred from TRB CDR3 physicochemical properties. Because CXCR3 expression was partially decreased after cryopreservation, freshly isolated PBMCs were used for most assays.

Each CD8+ T cell subset was flow-sorted in triplicate, and some 310,000 cells per subset were placed directly into RLT lysis buffer. Standard density gradient centrifugation was used to isolate peripheral blood mononuclear cells from buffy coats. Total RNA was extracted from sorted cells with an RNeasy Mini Kit. This chain is built from TRBV29-1 and TRBJ2-7; absent DNA, TCRdb's TRBD1 call cannot be checked. This TCR was recovered from a human donor in good health. Some clones in this sample may be carry-over from other donors' samples. Source material: memory CD8+ T cells from blood. What this sample's cell subset or site label stands for: conventional CD8+ memory T cells (TMEM), sorted as controls. The CDR3 protein sequence reads: CSVRGSSYEQYF.